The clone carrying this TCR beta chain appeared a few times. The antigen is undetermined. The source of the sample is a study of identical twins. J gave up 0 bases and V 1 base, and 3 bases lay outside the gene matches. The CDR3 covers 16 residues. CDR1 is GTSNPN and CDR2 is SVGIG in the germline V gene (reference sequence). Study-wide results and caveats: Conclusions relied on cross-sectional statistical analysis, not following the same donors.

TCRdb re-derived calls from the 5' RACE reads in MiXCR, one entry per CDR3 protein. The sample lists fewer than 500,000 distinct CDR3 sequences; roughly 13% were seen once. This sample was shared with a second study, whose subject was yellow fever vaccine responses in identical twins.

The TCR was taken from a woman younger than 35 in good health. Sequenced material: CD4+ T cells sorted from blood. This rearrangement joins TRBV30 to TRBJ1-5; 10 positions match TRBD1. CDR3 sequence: CAWSARDRGSNQPQHF. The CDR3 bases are TGTGCCTGGAGTGCCCGGGACAGGGGTAGCAATCAGCCCCAGCATTTT.